This entry concerns a single T cell receptor beta chain. This entry is derived from a study of blood T cell repertoires in COVID-19. Using immunoSEQ multiplex PCR, the repertoire was profiled, and TCRdb retains in-frame clones only, with some absent. In the table there are about 340,000 clones, more than 90% of which are singletons. V gave up 5 bases and J gave up 6 bases, with 23 bases separating them. Germline V gene data show CDR1 as MDHEN and CDR2 as SYDVKM. This CDR3 has 17 residues. The specimen sequenced was PBMCs or T cells enriched from blood (not recorded which). This chain links TRBV28 with TRBJ1-5, with D possibly matching TRBD1 (6 bases). The sequence was collected from a young woman who had recovered from COVID-19. The CDR3 spells CASSPYSWSGAFQPQHF. CDR3 bases: TGTGCCAGCAGTCCCTATTCTTGGTCAGGGGCTTTTCAGCCCCAGCATTTT.